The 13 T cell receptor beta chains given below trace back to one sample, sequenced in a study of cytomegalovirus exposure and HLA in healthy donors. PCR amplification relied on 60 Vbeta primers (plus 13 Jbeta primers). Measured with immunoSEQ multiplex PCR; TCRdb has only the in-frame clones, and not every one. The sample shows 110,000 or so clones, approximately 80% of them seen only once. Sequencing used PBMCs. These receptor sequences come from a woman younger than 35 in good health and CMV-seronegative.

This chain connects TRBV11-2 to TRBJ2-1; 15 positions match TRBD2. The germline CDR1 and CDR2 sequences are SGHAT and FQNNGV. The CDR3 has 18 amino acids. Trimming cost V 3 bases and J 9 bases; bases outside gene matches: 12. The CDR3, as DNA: TGTGCCAGCAGCTTGCCCTTAGGGGGACTAGCGGGAGGAGGTGAGCAGTTCTTC. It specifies CASSLPLGGLAGGGEQFF.

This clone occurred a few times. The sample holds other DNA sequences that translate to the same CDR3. CDR3 nucleotide sequence: TGTGCCAGCAGTCGGCAGGGGAACACTGAAGCTTTCTTT. Translated, it gives CASSRQGNTEAFF. This sequence joins TRBV27 and TRBJ1-1; tentative D call: TRBD1 (5 bases). The V gene's germline CDR1 is MNHEY and CDR2 SMNVEV (reference sequence). Trimming pared 5 bases from V and 1 base from J, leaving 8 bases between. CDR3 length: 13 residues.

The DNA for the CDR3 is TGCGCCAGCAGGTCGACAGGGTCCTACGAGCAGTACTTC. This gives the protein CASRSTGSYEQYF. The rearrangement joins TRBV5-1 to TRBJ2-7; 7 bases agree with TRBD1. The germline V gene encodes CDR1 SGHRS and CDR2 YFSETQ. The CDR3 runs 13 residues. The junction had 3 bases not matched to a gene; V was cut back by 5 bases and J by 1 base.

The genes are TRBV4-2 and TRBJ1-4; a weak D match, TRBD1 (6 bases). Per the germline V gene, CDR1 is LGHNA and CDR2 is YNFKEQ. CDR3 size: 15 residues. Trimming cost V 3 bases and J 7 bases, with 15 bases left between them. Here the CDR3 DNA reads TGTGCCAGCAGCCAGGTGCAGGGGTCGGGTGAAAAACTGTTTTTT. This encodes CASSQVQGSGEKLFF.

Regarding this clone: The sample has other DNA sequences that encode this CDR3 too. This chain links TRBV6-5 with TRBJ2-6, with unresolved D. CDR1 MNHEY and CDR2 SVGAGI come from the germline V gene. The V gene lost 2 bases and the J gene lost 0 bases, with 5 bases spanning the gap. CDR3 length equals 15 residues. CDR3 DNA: TGTGCCAGCAGTTACGGGCACTCTGGGGCCAACGTCCTGACTTTC. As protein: CASSYGHSGANVLTF.

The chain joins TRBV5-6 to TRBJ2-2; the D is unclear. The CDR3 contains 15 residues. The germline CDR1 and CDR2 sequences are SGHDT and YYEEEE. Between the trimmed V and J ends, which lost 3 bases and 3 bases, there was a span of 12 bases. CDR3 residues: CASSSPPGDTGELFF. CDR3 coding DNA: TGTGCCAGCAGCTCCCCTCCCGGTGACACCGGGGAGCTGTTTTTT.

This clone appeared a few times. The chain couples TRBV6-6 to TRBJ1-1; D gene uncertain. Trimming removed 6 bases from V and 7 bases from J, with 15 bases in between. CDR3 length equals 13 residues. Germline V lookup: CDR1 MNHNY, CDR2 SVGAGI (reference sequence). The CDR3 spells CASSPSSTSEAFF. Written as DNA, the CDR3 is TGTGCCAGCAGCCCCTCCTCGACAAGTGAAGCTTTCTTT.

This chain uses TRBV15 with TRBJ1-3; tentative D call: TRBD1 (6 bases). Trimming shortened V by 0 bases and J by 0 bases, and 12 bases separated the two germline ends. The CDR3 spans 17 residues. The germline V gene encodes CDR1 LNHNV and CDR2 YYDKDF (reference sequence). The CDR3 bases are TGTGCCACCAGCAGAGAGCGGACAGCTCTCTCTGGAAACACCATATATTTT. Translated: CATSRERTALSGNTIYF.

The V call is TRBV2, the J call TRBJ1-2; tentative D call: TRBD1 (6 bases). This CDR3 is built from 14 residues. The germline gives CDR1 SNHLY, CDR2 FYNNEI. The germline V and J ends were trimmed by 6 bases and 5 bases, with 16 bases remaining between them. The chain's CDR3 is CASSPQGSLYGYTF. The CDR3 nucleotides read TGTGCCAGCAGCCCCCAGGGGAGTCTTTATGGCTACACCTTC.

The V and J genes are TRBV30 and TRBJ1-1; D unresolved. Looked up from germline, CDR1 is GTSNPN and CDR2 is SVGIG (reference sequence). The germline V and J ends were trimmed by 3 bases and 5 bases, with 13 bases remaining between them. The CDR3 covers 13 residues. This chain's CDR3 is CAWRGALGTEAFF. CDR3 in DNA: TGTGCCTGGAGAGGAGCTCTTGGAACTGAAGCTTTCTTT.

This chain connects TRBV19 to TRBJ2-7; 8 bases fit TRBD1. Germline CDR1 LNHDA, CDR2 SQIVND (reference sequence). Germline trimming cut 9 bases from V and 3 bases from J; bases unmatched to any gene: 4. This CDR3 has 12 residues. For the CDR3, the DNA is TGTGCCAGCAGCGACAGGGGCTACGAGCAGTACTTC. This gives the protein CASSDRGYEQYF.

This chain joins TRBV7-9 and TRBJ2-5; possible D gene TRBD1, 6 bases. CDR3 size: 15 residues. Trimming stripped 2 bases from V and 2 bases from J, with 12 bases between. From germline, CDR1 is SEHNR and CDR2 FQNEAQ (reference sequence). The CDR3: CASSLPGVPQETQYF. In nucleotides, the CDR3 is TGTGCCAGCAGCTTACCAGGGGTGCCTCAAGAGACCCAGTACTTC.

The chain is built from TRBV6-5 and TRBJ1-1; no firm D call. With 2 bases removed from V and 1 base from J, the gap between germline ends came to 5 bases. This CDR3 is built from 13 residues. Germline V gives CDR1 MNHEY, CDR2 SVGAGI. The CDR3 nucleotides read TGTGCCAGCAGTTACGAGGGGAACACTGAAGCTTTCTTT. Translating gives CASSYEGNTEAFF.